Below are 29 T cell receptor beta chains sequenced from a single sample in a study of cytomegalovirus exposure and HLA in healthy donors. With 60 Vbeta and 13 Jbeta primers, the PCR was carried out. Generated by immunoSEQ multiplex PCR, the TCRdb table keeps only in-frame clones and is missing some. The repertoire has over 75,000 clones, about 70% of them found once; the top ten carry approximately 2.1%. The sequenced sample was PBMCs. All receptors derive from a man aged 25-45 years in good health and CMV-seronegative.

Remarks on this clone: The same CDR3 also results from other DNA sequences found in this sample. The chain recombines TRBV18 with TRBJ1-1; 7 positions agree with TRBD1. With V trimmed by 2 bases and J by 2 bases, 2 bases remained unmatched. CDR1 and CDR2 from the germline V gene are KGHSH and LQKENI. The CDR3 length is 14 residues. CDR3 coding DNA: TGTGCCAGCTCACCAGACAGGGCAAACACTGAAGCTTTCTTT. Amino acid sequence: CASSPDRANTEAFF.

The chain couples TRBV4-1 to TRBJ1-2; maybe TRBD1 (5 bases). Germline V gene lookup returns CDR1 MGHRA and CDR2 YSYEKL. The CDR3 is 14 residues long. Trimming took 4 bases from V and 0 from J, leaving 9 bases between them. CDR3 sequence (DNA): TGCGCCAGCAGCCCGTTAGGGGCTAACTATGGCTACACCTTC. Translated: CASSPLGANYGYTF.

This chain links TRBV28 with TRBJ2-7; D possibly corresponds to TRBD1 (5 bases). V was trimmed by 7 bases and J by 7 bases, leaving 11 bases between them. The germline CDR1 and CDR2 sequences are MDHEN and SYDVKM. This CDR3 is built from 11 residues. The DNA for the CDR3 is TGTGCCAGCACTTTCCAGGGTGAGCAGTACTTC. As protein: CASTFQGEQYF.

The chain uses TRBV10-2 and TRBJ1-5, with D possibly matching TRBD1 (6 bases). Trimming shortened V by 3 bases and J by 4 bases, and 13 bases separated the two germline ends. Per the germline V gene, CDR1 is WSHSY and CDR2 is SAAADI. The CDR3 spans 15 residues. The CDR3 loop reads CASSEWGPGNQPQHF. The CDR3 DNA sequence: TGCGCCAGCAGTGAATGGGGGCCGGGTAATCAGCCCCAGCATTTT.

The sample holds a few counts of this clone. The chain joins TRBV30 to TRBJ1-6; D may be TRBD1 (6 bases). Per the germline V gene, CDR1 is GTSNPN and CDR2 is SVGIG (reference sequence). V was pared by 4 bases and J by 8 bases, with 18 bases between. This CDR3 region has 15 residues. The CDR3 DNA follows: TGTGCCTGGAAGCAGGGGTTAGCTCTCTATTCACCCCTCCACTTT. Protein sequence: CAWKQGLALYSPLHF.

V and J are TRBV28 and TRBJ1-2; no clear D gene. CDR1 MDHEN and CDR2 SYDVKM come from the germline V gene. The CDR3 has 15 residues. The V gene lost 4 bases and the J gene lost 4 bases, with 16 bases spanning the gap. The DNA for the CDR3 is TGTGCCAGCAGTTCTTCAGGTATCGAGGGCTATGGCTACACCTTC. It encodes CASSSSGIEGYGYTF.

The chain links TRBV5-8 to TRBJ2-2; 7 bases line up with TRBD1. Germline V gene sequence: CDR1 SGHTS, CDR2 YDEGEE. The CDR3 spans 14 residues. J lost 4 bases, V lost 10 bases, and 10 bases had no gene match. CDR3 in DNA: TGTGCCGGAAAGGGGGCCGCGGGCACCGGGGAGCTGTTTTTT. This sequence encodes CAGKGAAGTGELFF.

The chain joins TRBV21-1 to TRBJ2-3; the table's D call TRBD2 went unverified against the DNA. TRBV21-1 is an annotated pseudogene. CDR3 length: 20 residues. CDR3 in DNA: TGTGCCAGCAGCAAAACTGCCAGCGGGAGTGAAGATAGGGTGACAGATACGCAGTATTTT. It codes for CASSKTASGSEDRVTDTQYF.

The J gene is TRBJ2-5, the V gene TRBV27, with 9 bases lining up with TRBD2. Germline CDR1 MNHEY, CDR2 SMNVEV (reference sequence). The CDR3 totals 16 residues. The junction had 10 bases not matched to a gene; V was cut back by 2 bases and J by 6 bases. CDR3 sequence (DNA): TGTGCCAGCAGTTTAAGCCTAGCGGGAAGTGAAAAGACCCAGTACTTC. Amino acid sequence: CASSLSLAGSEKTQYF.

This clone was observed a handful of times. The V call is TRBV27, the J call TRBJ2-7, with 7 bases matching TRBD1. Germline CDR1 and CDR2: MNHEY and SMNVEV (reference sequence). V shed 7 bases, J shed 3 bases, and the junction held 9 bases outside the gene matches. CDR3 length equals 14 residues. CDR3 protein: CASTLTGKGYEQYF. The CDR3 coding sequence is TGTGCCAGCACCTTGACAGGGAAAGGCTACGAGCAGTACTTC.

This chain joins TRBV2 and TRBJ2-1, with D perhaps matching TRBD1 (6 bases). There are 12 residues in the CDR3. The germline CDR1 and CDR2 sequences are SNHLY and FYNNEI. Trimming stripped 9 bases from V and 5 bases from J, with 11 bases between. CDR3 loop: CASLQGDNEQFF. DNA of the CDR3: TGTGCCAGTCTACAGGGTGACAATGAGCAGTTCTTC. Variable domain in full (rest from reference TRBV2 and TRBJ2-1): EPEVTQTPSHQVTQMGQEVILRCVPISNHLYFYWYRQILGQKVEFLVSFYNNEISEKSEIFDDQFSVERPDGSNFTLKIRSTKLEDSAMYFCASLQGDNEQFFGPGTRLTVL.

The chain employs TRBV25-1 and TRBJ2-3; no definite D call. There are 12 residues in the CDR3. Germline assignment: CDR1 MGHDK and CDR2 SYGVNS. V was trimmed by 2 bases and J by 7 bases, leaving 7 bases between them. The DNA for the CDR3 is TGTGCCAGCAGTGAACGGGTAAATACGCAGTATTTT. This encodes CASSERVNTQYF.

In regard to this clone: Different DNA sequences within this sample yield the same CDR3. The V call is TRBV30, the J call TRBJ1-1; D perhaps matches TRBD1 (5 bases). This CDR3 comprises 14 residues. V dropped 3 bases and J dropped 0 bases, with 11 bases sitting between them. Germline assignment: CDR1 GTSNPN and CDR2 SVGIG (reference sequence). The DNA for the CDR3 is TGTGCCTGGAGAGACCCGACAGTGAACACTGAAGCTTTCTTT. As protein: CAWRDPTVNTEAFF.

The chain employs TRBV29-1 and TRBJ1-2, with 7 bases identical to TRBD1. Per the germline V gene, CDR1 is SQVTM and CDR2 is ANQGSEA. The CDR3 runs 13 residues. After removal of 2 bases from V and 3 bases from J, the junction contained 3 bases not matched to a gene. Here the CDR3 reads CSVEYGTDYGYTF. The DNA of the CDR3 is TGCAGCGTTGAATATGGGACAGACTATGGCTACACCTTC.

This clone was seen a single time. Here the CDR3 DNA reads TGTGCCTGTAGTTTAGAGGGAATCGACTATGGCTACACCTTC. Protein product: CACSLEGIDYGYTF. This chain joins TRBV30 and TRBJ1-2; D not resolved. CDR1 GTSNPN and CDR2 SVGIG come from the germline V gene (reference sequence). V dropped 6 bases and J dropped 3 bases, with 17 bases sitting between them. CDR3 length: 14 residues.

In its sample, this clone was seen a few times. CDR3 region: CASAIQADTQYF. DNA of the CDR3: TGTGCCAGTGCTATACAGGCCGATACGCAGTATTTT. This chain joins TRBV19 and TRBJ2-3; possible D gene TRBD1, 5 bases. This CDR3 spans 12 amino acids. Germline V gene data show CDR1 as LNHDA and CDR2 as SQIVND (reference sequence). Trimming cost V 8 bases and J 6 bases, with 12 bases left between them. Based on the CDR3 plus reference TRBV19 and TRBJ2-3, the full variable domain is DGGITQSPKYLFRKEGQNVTLSCEQNLNHDAMYWYRQDPGQGLRLIYYSQIVNDFQKGDIAEGYSVSREKKESFPLTVTSAQKNPTAFYLCASAIQADTQYFGPGTRLTVL.

The sample holds one count of this clone. V usage is TRBV28 and J usage is TRBJ2-1, with TRBD2 identical over 7 bases. The CDR3 loop spans 15 amino acids. Germline CDR1 is MDHEN and CDR2 is SYDVKM. The ends lost 6 bases at V and 6 bases at J; junction bases unmatched: 11. The CDR3 region is CASSPPWASGNEQFF. The CDR3 DNA reads as TGTGCCAGCAGCCCTCCGTGGGCTAGCGGCAATGAGCAGTTCTTC. Combining the CDR3 with reference TRBV28 and TRBJ2-1 gives the whole variable domain DVKVTQSSRYLVKRTGEKVFLECVQDMDHENMFWYRQDPGLGLRLIYFSYDVKMKEKGDIPEGYSVSREKKERFSLILESASTNQTSMYLCASSPPWASGNEQFFGPGTRLTVL.

The rearrangement links TRBV6-1 to TRBJ2-1, with D tentatively TRBD2 (6 bases). There are 14 residues in the CDR3. Trimming shortened V by 10 bases and J by 8 bases, and 21 bases separated the two germline ends. Germline V gene sequence: CDR1 MNHNS, CDR2 SASEGT. The DNA for the CDR3 is TGTGCCATACAAAGGCACGAATCGGGAGATGAGCAGTTCTTC. It is translated as CAIQRHESGDEQFF.

This clone occurred a few times. The V gene is TRBV5-1, the J gene TRBJ2-5; no reliable D call. With 0 bases removed from V and 2 bases from J, the gap between germline ends came to 20 bases. Looked up from germline, CDR1 is SGHRS and CDR2 is YFSETQ. The CDR3 is 18 residues long. The CDR3 nucleotides read TGCGCCAGCAGCTTGGGTGGCCAGGCGCAAAACCTACAAGAGACCCAGTACTTC. It encodes CASSLGGQAQNLQETQYF.

The chain employs TRBV29-1 and TRBJ1-4; TRBD1 aligns across 8 bases. V was clipped by 7 bases and J by 6 bases; unmatched bases: 4. CDR3 size: 12 residues. Per germline, CDR1 SQVTM and CDR2 ANQGSEA. In DNA form, the CDR3 reads TGCAGCGGAGGACAGGGCGATGAAAAACTGTTTTTT. As protein: CSGGQGDEKLFF.

A few counts support this clone. The chain recombines TRBV7-6 with TRBJ2-2; TRBD1 is a possible D gene (6 bases). The CDR3 runs 17 residues. V lost 5 bases and J lost 2, with 18 bases in between. CDR1 is SGHVS and CDR2 is FNYEAQ in the germline V gene. The CDR3 nucleotides are TGTGCCAGCAGCCCAGGCCCGGGGACATCTAACACCGGGGAGCTGTTTTTT. This sequence encodes CASSPGPGTSNTGELFF.

The chain is built from TRBV30 and TRBJ1-3; 9 nucleotides match TRBD1. Germline lookup yields CDR1 GTSNPN and CDR2 SVGIG (reference sequence). Trimming removed 4 bases from V and 5 bases from J; junction bases left unmatched: 9. This CDR3 has 15 amino acids. The CDR3 here is CAWTLPGTGRNTIYF. CDR3 bases: TGTGCCTGGACCCTCCCAGGGACAGGGAGAAACACCATATATTTT.

The chain is built from TRBV10-3 and TRBJ2-5; D is undetermined. From germline, CDR1 is ENHRY and CDR2 SYGVKD. This CDR3 has 14 residues. Trimming pared 0 bases from V and 1 base from J, leaving 6 bases between. CDR3 sequence: CAISESTAQETQYF. The CDR3 DNA reads TGTGCCATCAGTGAGTCAACAGCCCAAGAGACCCAGTACTTC.

In its sample, this clone was seen once. The chain links TRBV19 to TRBJ2-5; 7 bases fit TRBD1. Trimming removed 4 bases from V and 3 bases from J; junction bases left unmatched: 5. The CDR3 totals 14 residues. CDR1 and CDR2 from the germline V gene are LNHDA and SQIVND (reference sequence). CDR3 sequence (DNA): TGTGCCAGTAGTACCAACAGGGGAGAAGAGACCCAGTACTTC. Translation gives CASSTNRGEETQYF. Full variable domain (remainder filled in from reference TRBV19 and TRBJ2-5): DGGITQSPKYLFRKEGQNVTLSCEQNLNHDAMYWYRQDPGQGLRLIYYSQIVNDFQKGDIAEGYSVSREKKESFPLTVTSAQKNPTAFYLCASSTNRGEETQYFGPGTRLLVL.

V usage is TRBV6-7 and J usage is TRBJ1-1; D may be TRBD1 (5 bases). TRBV6-7 is an ORF, and what it does is uncertain. V lost 5 bases, J lost 4 bases, and 17 bases lay in between. There are 15 residues in the CDR3. CDR3 sequence: CASSAIGEGFTEAFF. The CDR3 bases are TGTGCCAGCAGTGCCATAGGGGAGGGGTTCACTGAAGCTTTCTTT.

This clone showed up just a few times. This chain connects TRBV5-4 to TRBJ2-7; 9 bases agree with TRBD2. From germline, CDR1 is SGHNT and CDR2 YYREEE (reference sequence). The trim removed 6 bases at V and 3 bases at J, leaving 13 bases unmatched. This CDR3 has 16 amino acids. CDR3 in amino acids: CASTPRGGRGDYEQYF. In DNA, the CDR3 is TGTGCCAGCACCCCGAGGGGCGGGAGGGGTGACTACGAGCAGTACTTC.

This chain joins TRBV5-4 and TRBJ2-3; 7 bases align to TRBD2. There are 13 residues in the CDR3. In germline, CDR1 is SGHNT, CDR2 YYREEE (reference sequence). With V trimmed by 5 bases and J by 3 bases, 3 bases remained unmatched. CDR3: CASRLATTDTQYF. CDR3 coding DNA: TGTGCCAGCAGACTAGCGACTACAGATACGCAGTATTTT.

The rearrangement uses TRBV5-1 and TRBJ2-3; 7 nucleotides align to TRBD1. Germline V gives CDR1 SGHRS, CDR2 YFSETQ. Trimming at V came to 7 bases and at J to 0 bases, leaving 5 bases not matched to a gene. The CDR3 totals 14 residues. As DNA, the CDR3 is TGCGCCAGCTCCGGACAGGCTAGCACAGATACGCAGTATTTT. It yields the protein CASSGQASTDTQYF.

The chain joins TRBV5-1 to TRBJ1-1; 7 bases are a match to TRBD1. This CDR3 spans 15 amino acids. CDR1 and CDR2 (germline): SGHRS, YFSETQ. The ends lost 1 base at V and 3 bases at J; junction bases unmatched: 6. CDR3 bases: TGCGCCAGCAGCTTGATGGGCAGGGGGGACACTGAAGCTTTCTTT. Translating gives CASSLMGRGDTEAFF.